Below, 29 T cell receptor beta chains from the same sample are listed, as sequenced in a study of T cells in Graves' hyperthyroidism and ophthalmopathy. Amplification yielded TCR beta CDR3 regions, with RNA transcripts as the source. The HTBI primer set was used in a first-round RT-PCR of the TCR CDR3. TCRdb used MiXCR to reprocess the multiplex PCR reads, holding one entry per CDR3 protein. This table has some 380,000 distinct CDR3 sequences, roughly 12% appearing once. Sample: blood. Receptors were obtained from a man aged 30 to 39 with Graves' hyperthyroidism that later progressed to Graves' ophthalmopathy.

The rearrangement uses TRBV5-1 and TRBJ1-1; possibly TRBD1 for D (5 bases). The germline V and J ends were trimmed by 4 bases and 1 base, with 8 bases remaining between them. Germline V gives CDR1 SGHRS, CDR2 YFSETQ. The CDR3 runs 13 residues. The CDR3 loop reads CASSRGSNTEAFF. The CDR3 DNA reads as TGCGCCAGCAGCCGGGGCTCGAACACTGAAGCTTTCTTT.

Many counts were recorded for this clonotype. This chain links TRBV11-2 with TRBJ2-5; 7 bases match TRBD1. The V gene end was trimmed by 6 bases and the J gene end by 2 bases; junction bases not matched to a gene: 12. Germline V CDR1 and CDR2: SGHAT, FQNNGV. The CDR3 is made up of 16 amino acids. The CDR3 DNA reads as TGTGCCAGCAGAAATCCGGGACAGTCGACACAAGAGACCCAGTACTTC. This gives the protein CASRNPGQSTQETQYF.

The table lists this clonotype with many counts. The chain couples TRBV7-8 to TRBJ1-5; TRBD1 matches at 8 bases. Germline values: CDR1 SGHVS, CDR2 FQNEAQ. The junction had 3 bases not matched to a gene; V was cut back by 3 bases and J by 5 bases. The CDR3 sequence is 14 residues long. DNA for the CDR3: TGTGCCAGCAGCTTCTACAGGGGGGATCAGCCCCAGCATTTT. It yields the protein CASSFYRGDQPQHF.

The rearrangement joins TRBV10-3 to TRBJ2-5, with 9 bases matching TRBD2. CDR3 length: 16 amino acids. Germline lookup yields CDR1 ENHRY and CDR2 SYGVKD. Losses at the gene ends were 3 bases for V and 2 bases for J; bases not matched to a gene: 7. In DNA form, the CDR3 reads TGTGCCATCAGTGAAAGGGGCGGGGGGGCACAAGAGACCCAGTACTTC. Residues: CAISERGGGAQETQYF.

This clonotype was counted at least ten times. The chain recombines TRBV29-1 with TRBJ1-2; D gene unclear. Trimming cost V 0 bases and J 8 bases, with 4 bases left between them. The V gene's germline CDR1 is SQVTM and CDR2 ANQGSEA. This CDR3 is built from 10 residues. The DNA of the CDR3 is TGCAGCGTTGAAGATAACGGCTACACCTTC. It specifies CSVEDNGYTF.

The sample holds many counts of this clonotype. CDR3 nucleotide sequence: TGTGCCAGCAGCTTAGCAGGGGGCTATAGACATTCACCCCTCCACTTT. Amino acids: CASSLAGGYRHSPLHF. The V call is TRBV7-9, the J call TRBJ1-6; 7 positions agree with TRBD1. V was pared by 0 bases and J by 8 bases, with 7 bases of the junction left unmatched. The CDR3 length is 16 residues. In germline, CDR1 is SEHNR, CDR2 FQNEAQ (reference sequence).

In this sample, this clonotype turned up a few times. This chain uses TRBV28 with TRBJ2-7; unclear D gene. The CDR3 consists of 12 residues. Germline CDR1 and CDR2: MDHEN and SYDVKM. V shed 3 bases and J shed 6 bases, with 9 bases lying between them. The CDR3: CASSLSLGEQYF. CDR3 sequence (DNA): TGTGCCAGCAGTTTGTCATTGGGCGAGCAGTACTTC.

This clonotype was counted between two and nine times. The chain has TRBV29-1 and TRBJ2-1, with 9 bases fitting TRBD2. Looked up from germline, CDR1 is SQVTM and CDR2 is ANQGSEA. The CDR3 loop spans 14 amino acids. The CDR3 region has the DNA TGCAGTGGAGGCGGGGGGGCCTTCTACAATGAGCAGTTCTTC. Translated, it gives CSGGGGAFYNEQFF.

This clonotype was observed many times. This rearrangement joins TRBV3-1 to TRBJ1-1; D is ambiguous. This CDR3 has 12 residues. V was shortened by 1 base and J by 8 bases, with 8 bases between the two germline ends. Per the germline V gene, CDR1 is LGHDT and CDR2 is YNNKEL (reference sequence). The CDR3 DNA sequence: TGTGCCAGCAGCCAAGCCCCGGCGGAAGCTTTCTTT. Its protein product is CASSQAPAEAFF.

The table lists this clonotype with a few counts. This chain links TRBV6-1 with TRBJ2-5; the match to TRBD2 covers 7 bases. The trim removed 5 bases at V and 4 bases at J, leaving 7 bases unmatched. Germline CDR1 reads MNHNS; CDR2 reads SASEGT. The CDR3 has 14 residues. The CDR3 bases are TGTGCCAGCAGTCCTTCAGGGAGGGGAGAGACCCAGTACTTC. Its protein is CASSPSGRGETQYF.

This clonotype was counted only a few times. This chain uses TRBV10-3 with TRBJ2-3; D remains unclear. There are 12 residues in the CDR3. The ends were cut back, 5 bases at V and 1 base at J, with 4 bases in the middle. Germline V CDR1 and CDR2: ENHRY, SYGVKD. The CDR3 loop reads CAISYRTDTQYF. The CDR3 DNA reads as TGTGCCATCAGTTATCGCACAGATACGCAGTATTTT.

This clonotype was detected ten times or more. The gene calls are TRBV5-1 and TRBJ2-3; no reliable D call. Germline lookup yields CDR1 SGHRS and CDR2 YFSETQ. This CDR3 spans 14 amino acids. The V gene lost 2 bases and the J gene lost 0 bases, with 7 bases spanning the gap. The CDR3 here is CASSFGRSTDTQYF. The CDR3 nucleotides are TGCGCCAGCAGCTTTGGTAGGAGCACAGATACGCAGTATTTT.

This clonotype came up many times. J is TRBJ1-2 and V is TRBV30, with TRBD1 as a possible D gene (5 bases). This CDR3 spans 12 amino acids. Germline-derived CDR1 and CDR2 are GTSNPN and SVGIG (reference sequence). The V and J ends lost 5 bases and 3 bases respectively, with 10 bases between them. CDR3 nucleotide sequence: TGTGCCTGGGACAGAGATCACTATGGCTACACCTTC. Translated, it gives CAWDRDHYGYTF.

This clonotype was detected only a few times. The chain carries TRBV3-1 and TRBJ1-3, with D hard to call. The CDR3 loop spans 15 amino acids. V was pared by 5 bases and J by 3 bases, with 14 bases between. CDR1 and CDR2 (germline): LGHDT, YNNKEL (reference sequence). The CDR3 nucleotides read TGTGCCAGCAGCTCCCCCGGGTACAGTGGAAACACCATATATTTT. Encoded protein: CASSSPGYSGNTIYF.

This clonotype was found many times. The chain has TRBV6-1 and TRBJ2-7; D possibly corresponds to TRBD1 (5 bases). The CDR3 totals 15 residues. Per germline, CDR1 MNHNS and CDR2 SASEGT. Trimming pared 5 bases from V and 7 bases from J, leaving 21 bases between. The CDR3 nucleotides are TGTGCCAGCAGTTTTCTGCAGGGAAGGGTGACGGAGCAGTACTTC. Translated: CASSFLQGRVTEQYF.

J is TRBJ1-1 and V is TRBV14, with D unclear. V lost 4 bases, J lost 7 bases, and 13 bases lay in between. Germline-derived CDR1 and CDR2 are SGHDN and FVKESK. This CDR3 is 13 amino acids long. Written as DNA, the CDR3 is TGTGCCAGCAGCCGGACCAATGCAGTTGAAGCTTTCTTT. Amino acid sequence: CASSRTNAVEAFF.

There are many counts of this clonotype. The V gene is TRBV6-1, the J gene TRBJ1-1; TRBD1 might be the D (6 bases). Germline V gene data show CDR1 as MNHNS and CDR2 as SASEGT. The CDR3 is 16 amino acids. Between the trimmed V and J ends, which lost 6 bases and 0 bases, there was a span of 17 bases. The CDR3 region is CASRNGGQILNTEAFF. DNA for the CDR3: TGTGCCAGCAGGAATGGTGGACAGATCCTGAACACTGAAGCTTTCTTT.

This clonotype appeared many times. The chain recombines TRBV28 with TRBJ2-1, with 14 bases matching TRBD2. The CDR3 is 15 amino acids. Trimming at V came to 6 bases and at J to 9 bases, leaving 7 bases not matched to a gene. Germline V gene lookup returns CDR1 MDHEN and CDR2 SYDVKM. CDR3 sequence reads: CASRAVGTSGGEQFF. CDR3 bases: TGTGCCAGCAGGGCGGTGGGGACTAGCGGGGGTGAGCAGTTCTTC.

Notes on this clonotype: A much larger clone lies one base from this, so it may be a read error. The chain uses TRBV27 and TRBJ2-7; D may be TRBD1 (5 bases). The CDR3 is 14 amino acids. Germline-derived CDR1 and CDR2 are MNHEY and SMNVEV (reference sequence). Here the CDR3 reads CASSSFSDNYVQYF. In DNA, the CDR3 is TGTGCCAGCAGTTCCTTCTCGGACAACTACGTGCAGTACTTC.

This clonotype occurred many times. The chain employs TRBV19 and TRBJ1-5; D gene ambiguous. Germline-derived CDR1 and CDR2 are LNHDA and SQIVND (reference sequence). V lost 3 bases and J 2 bases, leaving 8 bases between the germline ends. CDR3 length equals 14 residues. The CDR3 loop is CASSMQVRNQPQHF. In nucleotides, the CDR3 is TGTGCCAGTAGTATGCAGGTTCGCAATCAGCCCCAGCATTTT.

This clonotype occurred many times. V gene TRBV6-1 combines with J gene TRBJ1-3; D uncertain. V was cut by 4 bases and J by 4 bases, with 8 bases left in between. Germline lookup yields CDR1 MNHNS and CDR2 SASEGT. This CDR3 has 13 residues. The CDR3 loop is CASSGLPGNTIYF. Written as DNA, the CDR3 is TGTGCCAGCAGTGGGCTGCCCGGAAACACCATATATTTT.

This clonotype showed up just a few times. The chain links TRBV6-4 to TRBJ1-6; D is uncertain. Trimming removed 3 bases at V and 0 bases at J, with 6 bases between. The CDR3 is made up of 15 amino acids. Germline lookup yields CDR1 MRHNA and CDR2 SNTAGT. CDR3 bases: TGTGCCAGCAGTGAGTCCGTCTCCTATAATTCACCCCTCCACTTT. Translated, it gives CASSESVSYNSPLHF.

This clonotype showed up many times. The rearrangement uses TRBV18 and TRBJ1-1; D call uncertain. The CDR3 contains 15 residues. Trimming stripped 0 bases from V and 2 bases from J, with 10 bases between. CDR1 and CDR2 from the germline V gene are KGHSH and LQKENI. DNA for the CDR3: TGTGCCAGCTCACCACCGGAGCGATCCAACACTGAAGCTTTCTTT. It encodes CASSPPERSNTEAFF.

This clonotype was seen a handful of times. This chain connects TRBV30 to TRBJ2-2; D gene unclear. V was pared by 0 bases and J by 0 bases, with 17 bases between. The CDR3 has 18 residues. Germline V gene data show CDR1 as GTSNPN and CDR2 as SVGIG (reference sequence). The CDR3 DNA sequence: TGTGCCTGGAGTGTATTGGGTAGCCCACGACCGAACACCGGGGAGCTGTTTTTT. It specifies CAWSVLGSPRPNTGELFF.

The table lists this clonotype with a few counts. A single base separates this from a much larger clone, so it may be a read error. The CDR3 does not end in the conserved phenylalanine or tryptophan, so this is likely a read error. The gene calls are TRBV6-1 and TRBJ2-7; TRBD1 matches 7 bases. Germline V gene lookup returns CDR1 MNHNS and CDR2 SASEGT. This CDR3 is 16 amino acids long. V trimming: 3 bases; J trimming: 0 bases; junction bases outside the gene matches: 8. CDR3 amino acids: CASSDPRTGGSYEQYS. Here the CDR3 DNA reads TGTGCCAGCAGTGATCCGAGGACAGGCGGCTCCTACGAGCAGTACTCC.

The table lists this clonotype with many counts. J is TRBJ2-3 and V is TRBV6-1; weak D call: TRBD1 (6 bases). Germline V gene data show CDR1 as MNHNS and CDR2 as SASEGT. The CDR3 sequence is 14 residues long. V was trimmed by 6 bases and J by 4 bases, leaving 14 bases between them. The CDR3 loop reads CASRGHNQADTQYF. DNA for the CDR3: TGTGCCAGCAGGGGACACAACCAGGCAGATACGCAGTATTTT.

Concerning this clonotype: A much larger clone sits a single nucleotide away, making a read error possible. The chain employs TRBV20-1 and TRBJ1-6; D gene uncertain. V was clipped by 6 bases and J by 7 bases, with 13 bases between them. The CDR3 is 13 residues long. Per germline, CDR1 DFQATT and CDR2 SNEGSKA (reference sequence). The CDR3 reads CSARGLGNSPLHF. CDR3 coding DNA: TGCAGTGCCCGAGGACTAGGGAATTCACCCCTCCACTTT.

This clonotype was counted a few times. V and J are TRBV20-1 and TRBJ2-5; 11 positions agree with TRBD2. V lost 3 bases to trimming and J lost 4 bases; unmatched junction nucleotides: 10. CDR1 DFQATT and CDR2 SNEGSKA come from the germline V gene (reference sequence). The length of the CDR3 is 16 residues. The CDR3: CSARTSGVPLGETQYF. The CDR3 nucleotides read TGCAGTGCTAGGACTAGCGGGGTGCCCCTAGGAGAGACCCAGTACTTC.

This clonotype has only one observation. A much larger clonotype is one base distant, so this may be a read error. The rearrangement joins TRBV30 to TRBJ1-5; D is uncertain. This CDR3 contains 13 residues. V lost 7 bases and J 3 bases, leaving 13 bases between the germline ends. Per the germline V gene, CDR1 is GTSNPN and CDR2 is SVGIG (reference sequence). The CDR3 DNA sequence: TGTGCCTCGGAAAGCCTTTCCAATCAGCCCCAGCATTTT. Translated: CASESLSNQPQHF.